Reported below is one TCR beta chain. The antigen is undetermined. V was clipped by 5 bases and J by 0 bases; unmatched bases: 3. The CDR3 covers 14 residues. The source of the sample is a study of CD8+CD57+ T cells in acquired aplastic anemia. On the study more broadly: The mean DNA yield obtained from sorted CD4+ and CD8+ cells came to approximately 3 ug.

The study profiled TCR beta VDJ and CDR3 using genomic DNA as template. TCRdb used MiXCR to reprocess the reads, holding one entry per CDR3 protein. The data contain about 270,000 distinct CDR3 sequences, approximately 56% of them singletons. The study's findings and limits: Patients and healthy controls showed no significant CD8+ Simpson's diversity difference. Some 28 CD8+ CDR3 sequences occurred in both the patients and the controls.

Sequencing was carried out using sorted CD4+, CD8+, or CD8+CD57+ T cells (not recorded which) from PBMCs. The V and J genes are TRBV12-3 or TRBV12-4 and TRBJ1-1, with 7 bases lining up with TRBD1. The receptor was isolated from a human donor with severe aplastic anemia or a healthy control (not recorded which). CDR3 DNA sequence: TGTGCCAGCAGTAGGGACAGTGTGAACACTGAAGCTTTCTTT. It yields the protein CASSRDSVNTEAFF.